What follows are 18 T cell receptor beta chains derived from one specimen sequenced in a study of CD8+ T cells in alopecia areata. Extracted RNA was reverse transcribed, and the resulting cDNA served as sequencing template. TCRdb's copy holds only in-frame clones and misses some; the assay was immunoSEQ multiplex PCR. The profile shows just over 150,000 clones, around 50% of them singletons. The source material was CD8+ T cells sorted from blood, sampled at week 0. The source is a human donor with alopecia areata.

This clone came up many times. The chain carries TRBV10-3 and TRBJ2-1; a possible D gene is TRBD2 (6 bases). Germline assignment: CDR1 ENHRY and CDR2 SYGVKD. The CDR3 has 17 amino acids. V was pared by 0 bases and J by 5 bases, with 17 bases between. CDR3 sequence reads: CAISESMAAGPHNEQFF. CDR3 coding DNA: TGTGCCATCAGTGAGTCGATGGCAGCGGGCCCCCACAATGAGCAGTTCTTC.

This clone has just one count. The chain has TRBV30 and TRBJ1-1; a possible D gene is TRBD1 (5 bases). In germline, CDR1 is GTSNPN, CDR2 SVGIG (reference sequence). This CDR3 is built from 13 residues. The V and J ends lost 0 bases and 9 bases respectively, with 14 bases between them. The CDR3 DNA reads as TGTGCCTGGAGTGTAGCAGGGATCGCGCAAGCTTTCTTT. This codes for CAWSVAGIAQAFF.

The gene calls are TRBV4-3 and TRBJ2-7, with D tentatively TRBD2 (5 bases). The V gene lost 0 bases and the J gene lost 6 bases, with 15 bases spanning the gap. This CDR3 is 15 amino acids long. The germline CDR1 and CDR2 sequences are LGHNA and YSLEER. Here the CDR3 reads CASSQDRGAVTEQYF. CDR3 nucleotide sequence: TGCGCCAGCAGCCAAGATCGGGGAGCAGTAACCGAGCAGTACTTC.

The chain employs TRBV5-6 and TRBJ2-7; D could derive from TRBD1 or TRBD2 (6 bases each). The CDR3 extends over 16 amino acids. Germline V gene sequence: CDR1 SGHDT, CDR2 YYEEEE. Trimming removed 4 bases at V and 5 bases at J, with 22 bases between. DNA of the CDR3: TGTGCCAGCAGCCCCTGGGACACCGGGAGCGGGCACGAGCAGTACTTC. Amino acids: CASSPWDTGSGHEQYF. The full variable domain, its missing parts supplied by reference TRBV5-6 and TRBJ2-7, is DAGVTQSPTHLIKTRGQQVTLRCSPKSGHDTVSWYQQALGQGPQFIFQYYEEEERQRGNFPDRFSGHQFPNYSSELNVNALLLGDSALYLCASSPWDTGSGHEQYFGPGTRLTVT.

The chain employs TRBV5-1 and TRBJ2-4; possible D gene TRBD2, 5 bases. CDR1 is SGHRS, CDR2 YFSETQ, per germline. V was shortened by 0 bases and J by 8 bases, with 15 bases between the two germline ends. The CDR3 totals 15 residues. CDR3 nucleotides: TGCGCCAGCAGCTTGGAGAGAGCGGTAACGGACATTCAGTACTTC. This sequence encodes CASSLERAVTDIQYF.

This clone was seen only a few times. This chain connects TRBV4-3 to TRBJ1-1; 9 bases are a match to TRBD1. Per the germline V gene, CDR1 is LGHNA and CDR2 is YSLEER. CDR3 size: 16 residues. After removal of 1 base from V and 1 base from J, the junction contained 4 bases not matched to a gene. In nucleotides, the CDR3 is TGCGCCAGCAGCCAAGGAGGGACAGGGAAGAACACTGAAGCTTTCTTT. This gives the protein CASSQGGTGKNTEAFF.

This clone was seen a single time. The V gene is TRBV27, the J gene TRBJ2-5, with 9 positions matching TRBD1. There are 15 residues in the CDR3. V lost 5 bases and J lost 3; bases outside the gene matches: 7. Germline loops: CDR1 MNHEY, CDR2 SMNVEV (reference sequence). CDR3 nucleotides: TGTGCCAGCAGTCCCTCCGGGACAGGGAAAGAGACCCAGTACTTC. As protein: CASSPSGTGKETQYF.

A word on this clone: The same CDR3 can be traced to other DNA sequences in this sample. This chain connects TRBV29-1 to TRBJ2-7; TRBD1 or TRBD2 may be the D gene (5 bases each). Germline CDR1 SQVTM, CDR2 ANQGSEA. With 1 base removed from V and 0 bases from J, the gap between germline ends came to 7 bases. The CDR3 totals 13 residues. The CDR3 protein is CSVEGGNSYEQYF. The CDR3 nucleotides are TGCAGCGTTGAAGGGGGGAACTCCTACGAGCAGTACTTC.

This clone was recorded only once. CDR3 sequence reads: CASLTPGPSGANVLTF. CDR3 in DNA: TGTGCCAGCCTAACACCGGGGCCTTCAGGGGCCAACGTCCTGACTTTC. The chain recombines TRBV7-8 with TRBJ2-6, with D perhaps assigned TRBD1 or TRBD2 (5 bases each). The V end was cut by 8 bases, the J end by 4 bases, with 18 bases between. Germline V gene lookup returns CDR1 SGHVS and CDR2 FQNEAQ. The CDR3 consists of 16 residues.

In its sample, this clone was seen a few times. The CDR3 is CAISEGAAQNTEAFF. In DNA, the CDR3 is TGTGCCATCAGTGAAGGGGCCGCCCAGAACACTGAAGCTTTCTTT. The chain recombines TRBV10-3 with TRBJ1-1, with D maybe TRBD1 (5 bases). The germline V gene encodes CDR1 ENHRY and CDR2 SYGVKD. The CDR3 consists of 15 residues. Trimming pared 3 bases from V and 1 base from J, leaving 12 bases between.

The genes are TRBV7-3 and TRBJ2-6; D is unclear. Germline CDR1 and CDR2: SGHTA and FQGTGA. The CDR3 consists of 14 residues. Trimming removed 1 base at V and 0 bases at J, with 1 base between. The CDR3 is CASSLNSGANVLTF. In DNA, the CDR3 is TGTGCCAGCAGCTTAAACTCTGGGGCCAACGTCCTGACTTTC.

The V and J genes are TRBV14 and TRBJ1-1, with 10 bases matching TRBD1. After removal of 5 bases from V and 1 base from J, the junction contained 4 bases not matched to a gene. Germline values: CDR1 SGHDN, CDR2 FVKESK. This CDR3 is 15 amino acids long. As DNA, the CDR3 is TGTGCCAGCAGCGCAAGACAGGGGGCGAACACTGAAGCTTTCTTT. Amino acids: CASSARQGANTEAFF.

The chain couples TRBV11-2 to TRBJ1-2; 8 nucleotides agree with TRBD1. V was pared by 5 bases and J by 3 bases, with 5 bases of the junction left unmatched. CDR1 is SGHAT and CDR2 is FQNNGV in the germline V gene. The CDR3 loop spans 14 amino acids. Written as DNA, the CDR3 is TGTGCCAGCAGCCCGACAGGGGTCGACTATGGCTACACCTTC. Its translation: CASSPTGVDYGYTF. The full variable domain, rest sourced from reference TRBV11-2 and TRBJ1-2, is EAGVAQSPRYKIIEKRQSVAFWCNPISGHATLYWYQQILGQGPKLLIQFQNNGVVDDSQLPKDRFSAERLKGVDSTLKIQPAKLEDSAVYLCASSPTGVDYGYTFGSGTRLTVV.

The CDR3 nucleotides read TGTGCCATCAGTGAGGGCGGGGGGCCGTACGAGCAGTACTTC. Protein: CAISEGGGPYEQYF. This chain uses TRBV10-3 with TRBJ2-7; TRBD2 matches at 8 bases. Trimming removed 2 bases from V and 4 bases from J; junction bases left unmatched: 4. The CDR3 extends over 14 amino acids. Germline CDR1 reads ENHRY; CDR2 reads SYGVKD.

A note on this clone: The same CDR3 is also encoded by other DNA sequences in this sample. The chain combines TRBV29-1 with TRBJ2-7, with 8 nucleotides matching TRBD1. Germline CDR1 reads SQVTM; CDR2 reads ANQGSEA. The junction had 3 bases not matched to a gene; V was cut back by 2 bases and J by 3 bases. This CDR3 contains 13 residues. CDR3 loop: CSVESGTGYEQYF. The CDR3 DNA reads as TGCAGCGTTGAATCAGGGACAGGCTACGAGCAGTACTTC.

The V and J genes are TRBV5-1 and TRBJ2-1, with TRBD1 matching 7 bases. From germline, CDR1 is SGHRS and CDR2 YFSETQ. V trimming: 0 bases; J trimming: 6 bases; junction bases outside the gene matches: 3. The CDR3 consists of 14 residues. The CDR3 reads CASSLEGGVNEQFF. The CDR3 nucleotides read TGCGCCAGCAGCTTGGAAGGGGGCGTCAATGAGCAGTTCTTC.

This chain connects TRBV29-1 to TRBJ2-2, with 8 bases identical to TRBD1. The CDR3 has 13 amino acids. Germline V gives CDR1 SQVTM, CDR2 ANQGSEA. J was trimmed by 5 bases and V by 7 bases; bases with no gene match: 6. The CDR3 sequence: CSGSGTGTGELFF. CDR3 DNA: TGCAGCGGATCCGGGACAGGTACCGGGGAGCTGTTTTTT.

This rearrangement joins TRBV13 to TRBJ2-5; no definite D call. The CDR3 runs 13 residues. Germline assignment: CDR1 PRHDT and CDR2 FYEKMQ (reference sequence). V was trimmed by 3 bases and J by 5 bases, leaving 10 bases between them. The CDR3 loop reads CASSLMVRETQYF. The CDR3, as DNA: TGTGCCAGCAGCTTGATGGTCAGGGAGACCCAGTACTTC.